The present entry profiles one T cell receptor (beta chain) with its context. This sample was included in a study of T cell responses to AZD1222 COVID-19 vaccine. The CDR3 runs to 15 residues. Germline V gene sequence: CDR1 SGHTA, CDR2 FQGNSA. V lost 4 bases, J lost 7 bases, and 16 bases lay in between. Some clones are missing from TCRdb's copy, which holds only in-frame ones; the method was immunoSEQ multiplex PCR. The sample has 100,000 to 130,000 clones; about 85% are singletons. The source was peripheral blood, collected on day 0 of AZD1222 vaccination. This sequence was found in an adult in good health. The chain carries TRBV7-2 and TRBJ1-4, with D unresolved. The CDR3 loop is CASSSLGGMAEKLFF. The CDR3 DNA reads as TGTGCCAGCAGCTCCCTAGGTGGGATGGCTGAAAAACTGTTTTTT.